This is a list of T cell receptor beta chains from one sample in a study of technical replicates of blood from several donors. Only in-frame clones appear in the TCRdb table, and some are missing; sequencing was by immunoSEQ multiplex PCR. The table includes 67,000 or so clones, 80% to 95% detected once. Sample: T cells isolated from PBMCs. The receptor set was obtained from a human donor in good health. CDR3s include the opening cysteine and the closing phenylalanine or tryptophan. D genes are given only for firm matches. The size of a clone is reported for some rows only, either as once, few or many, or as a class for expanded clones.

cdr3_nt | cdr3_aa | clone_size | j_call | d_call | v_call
TGTGCCAGTAGTCTTATCGGACAGGGGACTGAAGCTTTCTTT | CASSLIGQGTEAFF | - | TRBJ1-1 | TRBD1 | TRBV19
TGTGCCAGCAGCTCCGTCGGGGGGAATCAGCCCCAGCATTTT | CASSSVGGNQPQHF | - | TRBJ1-5 | - | TRBV7-8
TGTGCCAGCAGCCAACTAGCGGAGCTAGCCAAAAACATTCAGTACTTC | CASSQLAELAKNIQYF | - | TRBJ2-4 | TRBD2 | TRBV4-2
TGTGCCAGCAGCGTAGGCTCACAGAACTACGAGCAGTACTTC | CASSVGSQNYEQYF | - | TRBJ2-7 | - | TRBV9
TGTGCCAGCAGGACGGACAGGGCGGGGGAGCTGTTTTTT | CASRTDRAGELFF | - | TRBJ2-2 | TRBD1 | TRBV6-1
TGTGCCAGCAGCTTAGGGCGGGGACTAGCGGTTAGCTCCTACGAGCAGTACTTC | CASSLGRGLAVSSYEQYF | - | TRBJ2-7 | TRBD2 | TRBV7-9
TGTGCCAGCAGCTTAGGAACCAGGACAGAAGCTTTCTTT | CASSLGTRTEAFF | - | TRBJ1-1 | - | TRBV7-8
TGTGCCAGCAGTTACGTAGAAGAGCAGTTCTTC | CASSYVEEQFF | - | TRBJ2-1 | - | TRBV6-6
TGTGCCAGCAGCACCCAGACAGCGAACACCGGGGAGCTGTTTTTT | CASSTQTANTGELFF | - | TRBJ2-2 | - | TRBV9
TGTGCCTGGATTAATAGTCCTAGCCCAACCGGGGAGCTGTTTTTT | CAWINSPSPTGELFF | - | TRBJ2-2 | - | TRBV30
TGTGCCTGGTGTTACGGAGTACTCACAGATACGCAGTATTTT | CAWCYGVLTDTQYF | - | TRBJ2-3 | - | TRBV30
TGTGCCAGCTCACCACCGAGGAGCTCTGGGGCCAACGTCCTGACTTTC | CASSPPRSSGANVLTF | - | TRBJ2-6 | - | TRBV18
TGTGCCAGCAGCCTGACGGACAGCTCACAAAGTCGGGCCAACGTCCTGACTTTC | CASSLTDSSQSRANVLTF | - | TRBJ2-6 | - | TRBV7-4
TGCGCCAGCAGAGGGACAGGGATTATCTCGGTCGGGGAGCTGTTTTTT | CASRGTGIISVGELFF | few | TRBJ2-2 | TRBD1 | TRBV10-1
TGTGCCAGCAGCACAACAGGGGCTCAGCCCCAGCATTTT | CASSTTGAQPQHF | - | TRBJ1-5 | TRBD1 | TRBV6-6
TGCGCCAGCAGCTCACAGGGAAATGAAAAACTGTTTTTT | CASSSQGNEKLFF | - | TRBJ1-4 | - | TRBV5-1
TGTGCCAGCAGTGAATCCGGGGGGCTGGGGCCCCAGCATTTT | CASSESGGLGPQHF | - | TRBJ1-5 | - | TRBV25-1
TGTGCCACTAAATCACAGGGGGCCACCGGGGAGCTGTTTTTT | CATKSQGATGELFF | - | TRBJ2-2 | TRBD1 | TRBV28
TGTGCCTGGAAGAAATTAGCGCCTAGCACAGATACGCAGTATTTT | CAWKKLAPSTDTQYF | - | TRBJ2-3 | - | TRBV30
TGTGCCAGTAGTGCCCTAGGGGTCGATAATCAGCCCCAGCATTTT | CASSALGVDNQPQHF | few | TRBJ1-5 | - | TRBV19
TGTGCCAGCAGGCCCCAGGGGGCTGAAGCTTTCTTT | CASRPQGAEAFF | - | TRBJ1-1 | TRBD1 | TRBV2
TGTGCCAGCAGTTCAAGCCGGAGGGATGGCTACACCTTC | CASSSSRRDGYTF | - | TRBJ1-2 | - | TRBV27